The 7 T cell receptor beta chains reported below all come from one sample, sequenced in a study of blood T cell repertoires in COVID-19. The data were produced by immunoSEQ multiplex PCR, yet TCRdb's version contains in-frame clones alone and is incomplete. The data contain some 250,000 clones, roughly 80% of them singletons. Source material: peripheral blood. Receptors originate from a woman aged 60-75 years with active or convalescent COVID-19.

V and J are TRBV9 and TRBJ2-5; D not certain. V lost 0 bases, J lost 5 bases, and 17 bases lay in between. The CDR3 runs to 16 residues. Germline assignment: CDR1 SGDLS and CDR2 YYNGEE. DNA for the CDR3: TGTGCCAGCAGCGTAGCAACCGGGTTGGATGGGGAGACCCAGTACTTC. Translated, it gives CASSVATGLDGETQYF.

CDR3 nucleotides: TGTGCCAGCAGCAACCTGACAGGGCGATCTGAAAAACTGTTTTTT. This codes for CASSNLTGRSEKLFF. This sequence joins TRBV7-9 and TRBJ1-4; 7 bases are a match to TRBD1. With V trimmed by 5 bases and J by 7 bases, 10 bases remained unmatched. Looked up from germline, CDR1 is SEHNR and CDR2 is FQNEAQ (reference sequence). CDR3 size: 15 residues.

The chain employs TRBV3-1 (or the pseudogene TRBV3-2) and TRBJ1-3; maybe TRBD1 (5 bases). The CDR3 length is 14 residues. Per the germline V gene, CDR1 is LGHDT and CDR2 is YNNKEL (reference sequence). The V end was cut by 1 base, the J end by 4 bases, with 8 bases between. The CDR3 DNA reads as TGTGCCAGCAGCCAAGTCTCAGGGGGAAACACCATATATTTT. Translated, it gives CASSQVSGGNTIYF.

The chain carries TRBV9 and TRBJ2-1, with no clear D. This CDR3 is built from 14 residues. CDR1 is SGDLS, CDR2 YYNGEE, per germline. Trimming stripped 0 bases from V and 2 bases from J, with 6 bases between. The CDR3 is CASSVVPTYNEQFF. The CDR3 DNA is TGTGCCAGCAGCGTAGTGCCTACCTACAATGAGCAGTTCTTC.

J is TRBJ2-7 and V is TRBV11-2, with D perhaps matching TRBD2 (5 bases). The CDR3 is 15 residues long. The germline CDR1 and CDR2 sequences are SGHAT and FQNNGV. The germline V and J ends were trimmed by 0 bases and 4 bases, with 13 bases remaining between them. The CDR3 spells CASSLERLARYEQYF. CDR3 bases: TGTGCCAGCAGCTTAGAAAGGCTAGCTAGGTACGAGCAGTACTTC. Variable domain in full (rest from reference TRBV11-2 and TRBJ2-7): EAGVAQSPRYKIIEKRQSVAFWCNPISGHATLYWYQQILGQGPKLLIQFQNNGVVDDSQLPKDRFSAERLKGVDSTLKIQPAKLEDSAVYLCASSLERLARYEQYFGPGTRLTVT.

J is TRBJ2-2 and V is TRBV2; TRBD1 might be the D (6 bases). Per germline, CDR1 SNHLY and CDR2 FYNNEI. Trimming left V 8 bases short and J 5 bases short, with 15 bases between. CDR3 length: 14 amino acids. The CDR3 sequence: CASVGQGFTGELFF. DNA for the CDR3: TGTGCCAGCGTAGGGCAGGGGTTTACCGGGGAGCTGTTTTTT.

This clone was counted once. The CDR3 spells CASSQTLPGGPSGANVLTF. DNA of the CDR3: TGCGCCAGCAGTCAAACCCTCCCAGGGGGCCCCTCTGGGGCCAACGTCCTGACTTTC. The chain couples TRBV23-1 to TRBJ2-6; 8 nucleotides line up with TRBD1. TRBV23-1 is classed as an ORF, of uncertain function. The CDR3 totals 19 residues. With 2 bases clipped from V and 0 bases from J, the junction kept 9 bases outside the gene matches.